This TCR beta chain was obtained from a study of beta chain features in type 1 diabetes. Study summary: Across all samples, roughly 99 million sorted cells were examined.

The entirety of the isolated RNA underwent reverse transcription, so expressed TCRB transcripts were sequenced. Sequencing was performed with immunoSEQ multiplex PCR; in TCRdb, only in-frame clones are kept and a portion is missing. The table records over 700,000 clones, roughly 16% of them present only once. Each of the CD4+ naive, central memory, regulatory and stem cell-like memory populations was sorted via CD45RO/CCR7/CD25/CD127/CD95/CD27. Germline lookup yields CDR1 MRHNA and CDR2 SNTAGT. The CDR3 length is 12 residues. Trimming stripped 3 bases from V and 3 bases from J, with 2 bases between. The sample holds a few counts of this clone. Additional DNA sequences in this sample encode the identical CDR3.

The origin of this receptor is a woman aged 18-30 years in good health. Sequences were obtained from naive CD4+ T cells from blood. The J gene is TRBJ2-2, the V gene TRBV6-4; D is unclear. CDR3 loop: CASSDYTGELFF. As DNA, the CDR3 is TGTGCCAGCAGTGATTACACCGGGGAGCTGTTTTTT.